These T cell receptor beta chains were read from a single sample in a study of blood T cell repertoires in COVID-19. The table came from immunoSEQ multiplex PCR; TCRdb's copy has only in-frame clones and leaves some out. Of 200,000 to 250,000 clones in the sample, 81% were seen once. Sample: PBMCs or T cells enriched from blood (not recorded which). All receptors come from a woman in her forties or fifties with acute COVID-19. Each CDR3 is given with its conserved first and last residue. D genes are given only for firm matches. Some rows have no size entry. The others give once, few or many, or a class for an expanded clone.

j_call d_call v_call clone_size cdr3_aa cdr3_nt
TRBJ2-1 TRBD2 TRBV14 . CASSLPGGPGNEQFF TGTGCCAGCAGCCTACCGGGGGGGCCTGGGAATGAGCAGTTCTTC
TRBJ2-1 TRBD1 TRBV7-2 . CASSGQGLLRTPYNEQFF TGTGCCAGCAGTGGACAGGGCCTTTTGCGCACCCCCTACAATGAGCAGTTCTTC
TRBJ2-7 . TRBV6-2/TRBV6-3 . CASSSRDTYEQYF TGTGCCAGCAGTTCCCGGGACACCTACGAGCAGTACTTC
TRBJ1-3 . TRBV19 . CASGIDSSGNTIYF TGTGCCAGCGGAATCGACAGCTCTGGAAACACCATATATTTT
TRBJ1-2 TRBD1 TRBV7-8 . CASSLARTGGSGATF TGTGCCAGCAGCTTAGCCCGGACAGGGGGCTCCGGCGCCACCTTC
TRBJ2-1 TRBD1 TRBV27 . CASSLVQGWHEQFF TGTGCCAGCAGTTTGGTACAGGGGTGGCATGAGCAGTTCTTC
TRBJ2-1 TRBD1 TRBV14 . CASSRDRGSIMYNEQFF TGTGCCAGCAGCCGAGACAGGGGATCGATAATGTACAATGAGCAGTTCTTC
TRBJ2-3 . TRBV21-1 . CASSKGGDSKRERLKAPPDTQYF TGTGCCAGCAGCAAAGGGGGGGACAGTAAGCGGGAGCGGCTGAAGGCCCCCCCAGATACGCAGTATTTT
TRBJ1-1 . TRBV18 many CASSPSQGRAEAFF TGTGCCAGCTCACCGTCACAGGGAAGGGCTGAAGCTTTCTTT
TRBJ2-7 TRBD1 TRBV27 . CASSPDRGRFYEQYF TGTGCCAGCAGTCCTGACAGGGGGAGGTTCTACGAGCAGTACTTC
TRBJ1-5 TRBD1 TRBV28 . CASSPSDRLGRVQHF TGTGCCAGCAGTCCCTCGGACAGGTTGGGTCGGGTCCAGCATTTT
TRBJ1-2 . TRBV6-5 . CASRERTAYYGYTF TGTGCCAGCAGGGAGAGGACAGCCTACTATGGCTACACCTTC
TRBJ1-1 TRBD1 TRBV25-1 . CASSEDLRTGEAFF TGTGCCAGCAGTGAGGATCTCCGGACAGGGGAAGCTTTCTTT
TRBJ2-5 TRBD1 TRBV19 . CASSWQGERETQYF TGTGCCAGTAGTTGGCAGGGGGAAAGAGAGACCCAGTACTTC
TRBJ1-6 . TRBV7-9 once CASSSSGARSPLHF TGTGCCAGCAGCTCCTCAGGGGCGCGTTCACCCCTCCACTTT
TRBJ1-6 . TRBV5-4 . CASSFKEINSPLHF TGTGCCAGCAGCTTTAAGGAGATAAATTCACCCCTCCACTTT
TRBJ2-2 TRBD2 TRBV11-2 . CASSLVSGTGELFF TGTGCCAGCAGCTTAGTTAGCGGGACTGGGGAGCTGTTTTTT
TRBJ2-4 . TRBV28 . CASTTNTDIQYF TGTGCCAGCACAACCAATACGGACATTCAGTACTTC
TRBJ2-5 . TRBV11-3 . CASSPTTLEETQYF TGTGCCAGCAGCCCAACGACACTCGAAGAGACCCAGTACTTC
TRBJ1-1 . TRBV14 . CASSQEPPSGLANTEAFF TGTGCCAGCAGCCAAGAACCGCCCAGCGGGCTGGCGAACACTGAAGCTTTCTTT
TRBJ2-3 TRBD1 TRBV19 . CASRNRGHTDTQYF TGTGCCAGTAGGAACAGGGGGCACACAGATACGCAGTATTTT
TRBJ2-3 . TRBV6-1 . CASSEDVSGASDTQYF TGTGCCAGCAGTGAAGACGTCTCGGGAGCGTCGGATACGCAGTATTTT
TRBJ2-1 . TRBV4-1 . CASSHLMGGSEQFF TGCGCCAGCAGCCACTTGATGGGGGGAAGTGAGCAGTTCTTC
TRBJ2-5 . TRBV5-1 . CASSPAPGSEETQYF TGCGCCAGCAGCCCCGCCCCAGGGTCGGAAGAGACCCAGTACTTC
TRBJ2-7 . TRBV9 . CASSVGQAGFSYEQYF TGTGCCAGCAGCGTAGGCCAGGCAGGTTTCTCCTACGAGCAGTACTTC
TRBJ1-4 TRBD1 TRBV5-1 . CASSLTGANEKLFF TGCGCCAGCAGCCTGACAGGGGCTAATGAAAAACTGTTTTTT
TRBJ2-3 . TRBV18 . CASSTSDGRTDTQYF TGTGCCAGCTCAACGTCTGACGGGAGAACAGATACGCAGTATTTT
TRBJ2-2 . TRBV3-1/TRBV3-2 . CASSLKGSRDFATATGELFF TGTGCCAGCAGCCTTAAGGGCTCCAGGGACTTCGCAACAGCAACCGGGGAGCTGTTTTTT
TRBJ2-1 TRBD2 TRBV19 . CASSKTSGNNEQFF TGTGCCAGTAGTAAGACTAGCGGGAACAATGAGCAGTTCTTC
TRBJ2-6 . TRBV7-2 . CASRGDNSGANVLTF TGTGCCAGCAGAGGGGACAACTCTGGGGCCAACGTCCTGACTTTC
TRBJ2-5 . TRBV28 . CASSLVRETQYF TGTGCCAGCAGTTTAGTCCGAGAGACCCAGTACTTC
TRBJ1-6 TRBD1 TRBV7-2 . CASSPGQGNSPLHF TGTGCCAGCAGCCCGGGACAGGGAAATTCACCCCTCCACTTT
TRBJ1-1 TRBD1 TRBV2 . CASSHPRTGRTEAFF TGTGCCAGCAGCCATCCCAGGACAGGGCGGACTGAAGCTTTCTTT
TRBJ2-1 TRBD2 TRBV7-9 . CASSSRTSGGVYEQFF TGTGCCAGCAGCTCGAGGACTAGCGGGGGAGTCTATGAGCAGTTCTTC
TRBJ1-2 TRBD1 TRBV2 . CASSEEGALTYGYTF TGTGCCAGCAGTGAGGAGGGGGCTTTGACTTACGGCTACACCTTC
TRBJ2-7 . TRBV2 . CASSARQTYEQYF TGTGCCAGCAGTGCCCGACAGACCTACGAGCAGTACTTC
TRBJ2-1 . TRBV7-8 . CASSLDNYNEQFF TGTGCCAGCAGCTTAGACAACTACAATGAGCAGTTCTTC
TRBJ2-7 . TRBV3-1/TRBV3-2 . CASSPGAGVAEQYF TGTGCCAGCAGCCCAGGGGCCGGGGTCGCTGAGCAGTACTTC
TRBJ2-4 TRBD2 TRBV2 . CASREREGGNIQYF TGTGCCAGCAGAGAGCGGGAGGGCGGAAACATTCAGTACTTC
TRBJ2-7 TRBD2 TRBV19 . CASSTRGSGDSYEQYF TGTGCCAGTAGTACTCGGGGTAGCGGGGACTCCTACGAGCAGTACTTC
TRBJ2-2 . TRBV7-9 . CASSLDSRNTGELFF TGTGCCAGCAGCTTAGATTCCCGGAACACCGGGGAGCTGTTTTTT
TRBJ2-1 TRBD1 TRBV3-1/TRBV3-2 once CASSQDRGTYNEQFF TGTGCCAGCAGTCAGGACAGGGGTACCTACAATGAGCAGTTCTTC
TRBJ2-2 . TRBV5-6 . CASSLYQGITNTGELFF TGTGCCAGCAGCTTGTATCAGGGTATAACGAACACCGGGGAGCTGTTTTTT
TRBJ1-2 TRBD1 TRBV18 . CASSRKTGQELYGYTF TGTGCCAGCTCACGAAAGACGGGACAGGAGTTATATGGCTACACCTTC
TRBJ1-6 . TRBV4-1 . CASSQDRGRNNSPLHF TGCGCCAGCAGCCAAGACAGGGGACGGAATAATTCACCCCTCCACTTT
TRBJ2-1 . TRBV5-1 . CASSFSSGSYNEQFF TGCGCCAGCAGCTTTAGTAGCGGATCCTACAATGAGCAGTTCTTC
TRBJ1-2 TRBD1 TRBV7-2 once CASSLGTGSPSGYTF TGTGCCAGCAGCTTAGGGACAGGGTCCCCCTCTGGCTACACCTTC
TRBJ2-5 . TRBV18 . CASSPPRRETQYF TGTGCCAGCTCACCACCGCGGAGAGAGACCCAGTACTTC
TRBJ1-5 . TRBV28 . CASTWGGYNNQPQHF TGTGCCAGCACCTGGGGGGGTTATAACAATCAGCCCCAGCATTTT
TRBJ2-3 TRBD2 TRBV18 . CASSPPGLAGGTDTQYF TGTGCCAGCTCACCACCTGGACTAGCGGGAGGCACAGATACGCAGTATTTT
TRBJ2-5 . TRBV18 once CASSPAREETQYF TGTGCCAGCTCACCAGCGCGGGAAGAGACCCAGTACTTC
TRBJ2-5 . TRBV18 . CASSLSVQETQYF TGTGCCAGCTCACTTTCGGTCCAAGAGACCCAGTACTTC
TRBJ2-2 . TRBV19 many CASSIDARRAGELFF TGTGCCAGTAGTATAGATGCTCGGAGGGCCGGGGAGCTGTTTTTT
TRBJ2-5 TRBD1 TRBV7-9 . CASRPTGVMQETQYF TGTGCCAGCAGGCCGACAGGGGTCATGCAAGAGACCCAGTACTTC
TRBJ2-1 . TRBV27 once CASSLVPPTARGEDNEQFF TGTGCCAGCAGTTTGGTTCCCCCGACAGCTCGCGGGGAGGACAATGAGCAGTTCTTC
TRBJ2-7 . TRBV18 . CASSGQKGYEQYF TGTGCCAGCTCCGGACAGAAGGGCTACGAGCAGTACTTC